The clone carrying this T cell receptor beta chain was detected ten times or more. The data originate from a study of Graves' ophthalmopathy and Graves' hyperthyroidism. Amplifying from RNA transcripts, the study obtained TCR beta CDR3 regions. HTBI primers were used in a first-round RT-PCR, which preceded a second-round multiplex PCR. Each CDR3 protein is one row after TCRdb ran MiXCR on the multiplex PCR reads. The table lists fewer than 350,000 distinct CDR3 sequences, 15% to 20% of them singletons. Diagnostic conclusions were grounded in clinical symptoms, serum thyroxine, TRAb, thyroid ultrasound and orbital computed tomography. As the starting material, more than 8 ml of fresh peripheral blood yielded the PBMCs. V shed 1 base and J 6 bases; nucleotides not matched to a gene: 9. The CDR3 has 14 amino acids. Germline assignment: CDR1 DFQATT and CDR2 SNEGSKA (reference sequence).

The TCR was taken from an adult man with Graves' ophthalmopathy. Sample: peripheral blood. The genes are TRBV20-1 and TRBJ2-7; 7 nucleotides agree with TRBD1. The CDR3 protein is CSARAGQGEAEQYF. In DNA, the CDR3 is TGCAGTGCTAGAGCTGGCCAGGGGGAAGCCGAGCAGTACTTC.